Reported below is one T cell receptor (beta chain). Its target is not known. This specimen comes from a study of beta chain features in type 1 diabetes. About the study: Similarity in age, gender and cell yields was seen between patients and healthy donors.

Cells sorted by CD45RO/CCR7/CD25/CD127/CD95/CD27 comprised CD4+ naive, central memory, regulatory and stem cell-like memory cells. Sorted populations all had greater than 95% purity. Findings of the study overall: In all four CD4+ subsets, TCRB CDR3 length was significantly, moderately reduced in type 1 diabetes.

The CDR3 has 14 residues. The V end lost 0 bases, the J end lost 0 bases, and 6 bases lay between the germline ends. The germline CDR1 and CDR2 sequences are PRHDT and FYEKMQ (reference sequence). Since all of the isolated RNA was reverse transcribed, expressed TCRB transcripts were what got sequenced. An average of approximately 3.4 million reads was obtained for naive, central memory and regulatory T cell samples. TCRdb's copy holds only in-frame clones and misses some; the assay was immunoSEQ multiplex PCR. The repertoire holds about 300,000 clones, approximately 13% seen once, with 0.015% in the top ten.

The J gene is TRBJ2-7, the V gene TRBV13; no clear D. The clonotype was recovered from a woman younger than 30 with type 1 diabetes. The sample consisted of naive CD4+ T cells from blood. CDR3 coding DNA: TGTGCCAGCAGCTTAGGCGGCGGCTCCTACGAGCAGTACTTC. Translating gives CASSLGGGSYEQYF.